Following are 24 T cell receptor beta chains from one sample sequenced in a study of blood T cell repertoires in COVID-19. Sequencing used immunoSEQ multiplex PCR; TCRdb keeps in-frame clones, though not all of them. The sample includes around 300,000 clones, 80% to 90% seen only once; the top ten take less than 6.5%. Sequenced material: PBMCs or T cells enriched from blood (not recorded which). The receptors stem from a man aged 25-40 years who had recovered from COVID-19.

This chain connects TRBV4-2 to TRBJ2-7; weak D call: TRBD1 (6 bases). The V end lost 0 bases, the J end lost 3 bases, and 9 bases lay between the germline ends. Germline V CDR1 and CDR2: LGHNA, YNFKEQ. The CDR3 has 14 amino acids. The CDR3 loop reads CASSQETGYYEQYF. The CDR3 bases are TGTGCCAGCAGCCAAGAAACAGGGTACTACGAGCAGTACTTC.

The J gene is TRBJ2-7, the V gene TRBV7-2; 8 bases match TRBD2. Germline CDR1 and CDR2: SGHTA and FQGNSA. There are 15 residues in the CDR3. V lost 5 bases, J lost 3 bases, and 9 bases stayed unmatched. The CDR3 reads CASSHRGSGVYEQYF. CDR3 in DNA: TGTGCCAGCAGCCACCGGGGTAGCGGGGTCTACGAGCAGTACTTC. The entire variable domain, with the rest obtained from reference TRBV7-2 and TRBJ2-7, is as follows: GAGVSQSPSNKVTEKGKDVELRCDPISGHTALYWYRQSLGQGLEFLIYFQGNSAPDKSGLPSDRFSAERTGGSVSTLTIQRTQQEDSAVYLCASSHRGSGVYEQYFGPGTRLTVT.

The chain joins TRBV19 to TRBJ2-1; D is possibly TRBD1 (5 bases). This CDR3 region has 15 residues. Germline CDR1 is LNHDA and CDR2 is SQIVND (reference sequence). The V end was cut by 3 bases, the J end by 3 bases, with 12 bases between. CDR3 sequence (DNA): TGTGCCAGTAGTATCAGGGTAGTCGGCTACAATGAGCAGTTCTTC. Its translation is CASSIRVVGYNEQFF. Full variable domain (missing parts from reference TRBV19 and TRBJ2-1): DGGITQSPKYLFRKEGQNVTLSCEQNLNHDAMYWYRQDPGQGLRLIYYSQIVNDFQKGDIAEGYSVSREKKESFPLTVTSAQKNPTAFYLCASSIRVVGYNEQFFGPGTRLTVL.

V usage is TRBV7-8 and J usage is TRBJ1-2, with 7 bases fitting TRBD1. The CDR3 runs to 15 residues. V lost 5 bases and J lost 7; bases outside the gene matches: 13. Germline loops: CDR1 SGHVS, CDR2 FQNEAQ. The CDR3 spells CASSVSGQVGGGYTF. CDR3 nucleotide sequence: TGTGCCAGCAGCGTTTCCGGACAGGTCGGGGGTGGCTACACCTTC. Combining the CDR3 with reference TRBV7-8 and TRBJ1-2 gives the whole variable domain GAGVSQSPRYKVAKRGQDVALRCDPISGHVSLFWYQQALGQGPEFLTYFQNEAQLDKSGLPSDRFFAERPEGSVSTLKIQRTQQEDSAVYLCASSVSGQVGGGYTFGSGTRLTVV.

The chain recombines TRBV5-1 with TRBJ1-5, with TRBD1 as a possible D gene (5 bases). Germline V gives CDR1 SGHRS, CDR2 YFSETQ. The V and J ends lost 0 bases and 2 bases respectively, with 9 bases between them. The CDR3 spans 15 residues. The CDR3 DNA is TGCGCCAGCAGCTTGGAGGGGCCCGGCAATCAGCCCCAGCATTTT. It yields the protein CASSLEGPGNQPQHF.

The chain employs TRBV2 and TRBJ1-3; 7 positions match TRBD1. The CDR3 length is 15 residues. Unmatched junction bases numbered 5, after V lost 2 bases and J lost 4 bases. CDR1 and CDR2 from the germline V gene are SNHLY and FYNNEI. The CDR3 loop is CASSEWDSGGNTIYF. In DNA form, the CDR3 reads TGTGCCAGCAGTGAATGGGACAGTGGCGGAAACACCATATATTTT.

The rearrangement joins TRBV3-1 (or the pseudogene TRBV3-2) to TRBJ2-5; D may be TRBD1 (6 bases). The CDR3 contains 15 residues. Looked up from germline, CDR1 is LGHDT and CDR2 is YNNKEL (reference sequence). Trimming pared 0 bases from V and 1 base from J, leaving 9 bases between. DNA for the CDR3: TGTGCCAGCAGCCAAGATCTCAGGGGCCAAGAGACCCAGTACTTC. Translating gives CASSQDLRGQETQYF.

The chain couples TRBV7-9 to TRBJ2-3, with a possible D match to TRBD1 (6 bases). This CDR3 comprises 15 residues. Trimming cost V 3 bases and J 0 bases, with 10 bases left between them. CDR1 and CDR2 from the germline V gene are SEHNR and FQNEAQ (reference sequence). The CDR3 nucleotides are TGTGCCAGCAGCTTCCCAGGGGTGAGCACAGATACGCAGTATTTT. This encodes CASSFPGVSTDTQYF. The full variable domain, rest sourced from reference TRBV7-9 and TRBJ2-3, is DTGVSQNPRHKITKRGQNVTFRCDPISEHNRLYWYRQTLGQGPEFLTYFQNEAQLEKSRLLSDRFSAERPKGSFSTLEIQRTEQGDSAMYLCASSFPGVSTDTQYFGPGTRLTVL.

As for this clone: Other DNA sequences in the sample encode the same CDR3. This chain joins TRBV19 and TRBJ1-2, with no clear D. V lost 3 bases and J 2 bases, leaving 7 bases between the germline ends. Germline assignment: CDR1 LNHDA and CDR2 SQIVND (reference sequence). This CDR3 spans 13 amino acids. CDR3 sequence (DNA): TGTGCCAGTAGTATTTCCCAGAACTATGGCTACACCTTC. This encodes CASSISQNYGYTF.

This clone was recorded only once. The CDR3 spells CASSPPGQGAANEKLFF. The CDR3 DNA reads as TGTGCCAGTAGTCCCCCGGGACAGGGGGCTGCTAATGAAAAACTGTTTTTT. The chain couples TRBV19 to TRBJ1-4; TRBD1 agrees at 12 bases. CDR1 LNHDA and CDR2 SQIVND come from the germline V gene (reference sequence). The V segment lost 5 bases and the J segment 3 bases; nucleotides outside the gene matches: 7. This CDR3 has 17 amino acids.

The table lists this clone with a count of one. The chain has TRBV2 and TRBJ2-3; 10 positions agree with TRBD2. Germline CDR1 reads SNHLY; CDR2 reads FYNNEI. The V segment lost 10 bases and the J segment 0 bases; nucleotides outside the gene matches: 7. This CDR3 spans 15 amino acids. CDR3 nucleotides: TGTGCCATCTCCCCACTAGCGGGAAGCACAGATACGCAGTATTTT. It codes for CAISPLAGSTDTQYF.

This clone was counted a single time. The chain combines TRBV10-3 with TRBJ2-3; 7 bases match TRBD1. Trimming at V came to 6 bases and at J to 0 bases, leaving 3 bases not matched to a gene. Looked up from germline, CDR1 is ENHRY and CDR2 is SYGVKD. This CDR3 has 14 amino acids. CDR3 amino acids: CAISRTGSTDTQYF. The CDR3 coding sequence is TGTGCCATCAGCAGGACAGGAAGCACAGATACGCAGTATTTT.

J is TRBJ1-6 and V is TRBV18; tentative D call: TRBD1 (5 bases). The length of the CDR3 is 15 residues. Germline V gives CDR1 KGHSH, CDR2 LQKENI. Trimming shortened V by 1 base and J by 8 bases, and 12 bases separated the two germline ends. The CDR3 loop is CASSPRGGRDSPLHF. The CDR3 nucleotides are TGTGCCAGCTCACCACGGGGGGGACGGGATTCACCCCTCCACTTT.

V gene TRBV30 combines with J gene TRBJ2-7; D call uncertain. The germline gives CDR1 GTSNPN, CDR2 SVGIG (reference sequence). V lost 3 bases, J lost 3 bases, and 6 bases lay in between. The CDR3 consists of 11 residues. In nucleotides, the CDR3 is TGTGCCTGGAGAGTCGGCTACGAGCAGTACTTC. Translated, it gives CAWRVGYEQYF.

This chain joins TRBV7-9 and TRBJ2-3; 11 bases fit TRBD2. The CDR3 extends over 16 amino acids. V lost 5 bases to trimming and J lost 2 bases; unmatched junction nucleotides: 6. CDR1 and CDR2 (germline): SEHNR, FQNEAQ (reference sequence). As DNA, the CDR3 is TGTGCCAGCAGCCTCGGGACTAGCGGACCCACAGATACGCAGTATTTT. The encoded protein is CASSLGTSGPTDTQYF.

V is TRBV15 and J is TRBJ1-1; 7 bases match TRBD1. V gave up 1 base and J gave up 9 bases; unmatched junction bases: 8. CDR3 length: 14 residues. The germline gives CDR1 LNHNV, CDR2 YYDKDF (reference sequence). The chain's CDR3 is CATSRVYSGGKAFF. CDR3 nucleotide sequence: TGTGCCACCAGCAGAGTGTATTCAGGGGGTAAAGCTTTCTTT.

This chain connects TRBV27 to TRBJ2-1, with D maybe TRBD2 (6 bases). CDR3 size: 16 residues. The V and J ends lost 7 bases and 3 bases respectively, with 19 bases between them. Germline-derived CDR1 and CDR2 are MNHEY and SMNVEV (reference sequence). The CDR3 is CASTLSPGDYYNEQFF. The DNA for the CDR3 is TGTGCCAGCACCTTGTCCCCGGGAGATTACTACAATGAGCAGTTCTTC.

Note on this clone: The junction does not match germline at one end; this may be a read error. The chain uses TRBV20-1 and TRBJ1-4, with D unclear. Germline values: CDR1 DFQATT, CDR2 SNEGSKA (reference sequence). The CDR3 has 11 residues. CDR3 sequence (DNA): TGCAGTGCTAGAGAGAACACTGGCGGTGTTTTT. Protein sequence: CSARENTGGVF.

The V and J genes are TRBV28 and TRBJ1-2; D unclear. The CDR3 has 15 residues. Germline-derived CDR1 and CDR2 are MDHEN and SYDVKM. V gave up 3 bases and J gave up 6 bases, with 17 bases separating them. CDR3 sequence reads: CASSFGGPPGNGYTF. The CDR3 nucleotides read TGTGCCAGCAGTTTTGGAGGGCCGCCGGGTAATGGCTACACCTTC.

The chain uses TRBV5-1 and TRBJ2-3; 7 bases are a match to TRBD2. Germline V gene sequence: CDR1 SGHRS, CDR2 YFSETQ. This CDR3 is 14 amino acids long. V shed 2 bases, J shed 3 bases, and the junction held 3 bases outside the gene matches. Here the CDR3 DNA reads TGCGCCAGCAGCTTCCAGCGGGGAACAGATACGCAGTATTTT. Residues: CASSFQRGTDTQYF.

V usage is TRBV6-6 and J usage is TRBJ2-7; D perhaps matches TRBD2 (5 bases). The CDR3 is made up of 11 amino acids. Trimming removed 2 bases at V and 7 bases at J, with 6 bases between. Looked up from germline, CDR1 is MNHNY and CDR2 is SVGAGI (reference sequence). The CDR3 reads CASSYKREQYF. The CDR3 DNA reads TGTGCCAGCAGTTACAAGCGGGAGCAGTACTTC.

This clone turned up a few times. V usage is TRBV29-1 and J usage is TRBJ1-4; D gene unclear. V was shortened by 6 bases and J by 5 bases, with 10 bases between the two germline ends. The CDR3 is 12 residues long. The germline V gene encodes CDR1 SQVTM and CDR2 ANQGSEA. CDR3 DNA sequence: TGCAGCGTCCGCGCCTGGAATGAAAAACTGTTTTTT. It specifies CSVRAWNEKLFF.

This clone came up once. The CDR3 sequence: CASSFRGGTVETYEQYF. For the CDR3, the DNA is TGTGCCAGCAGCTTTAGAGGGGGGACAGTAGAAACCTACGAGCAGTACTTC. V gene TRBV11-2 combines with J gene TRBJ2-7, with D perhaps TRBD1 (7 bases). V was trimmed by 3 bases and J by 2 bases, leaving 20 bases between them. Germline CDR1 and CDR2: SGHAT and FQNNGV. This CDR3 comprises 17 residues. The full variable domain, in which reference TRBV11-2 and TRBJ2-7 provide the parts outside the CDR3, is EAGVAQSPRYKIIEKRQSVAFWCNPISGHATLYWYQQILGQGPKLLIQFQNNGVVDDSQLPKDRFSAERLKGVDSTLKIQPAKLEDSAVYLCASSFRGGTVETYEQYFGPGTRLTVT.

V usage is TRBV2 and J usage is TRBJ2-3, with D tentatively TRBD2 (5 bases). CDR3 length: 14 residues. V dropped 6 bases and J dropped 3 bases, with 13 bases sitting between them. The V gene's germline CDR1 is SNHLY and CDR2 FYNNEI. CDR3 residues: CASRRASRTDTQYF. In DNA, the CDR3 is TGTGCCAGCAGGCGGGCTAGTAGAACAGATACGCAGTATTTT.